These 25 T cell receptor beta chains were sequenced from one sample in a study of CD8 T cells in ankylosing spondylitis. MiXCR, applied by TCRdb to the 5' RACE reads, yields one record per CDR3 protein. The sample has around 330,000 distinct CDR3 sequences; roughly 11% are singletons. Material: blood, either unsorted or a sorted T cell fraction (not recorded which). All receptors come from a female donor with ankylosing spondylitis or in good health (not recorded which).

The sample holds many counts of this clonotype. The rearrangement links TRBV18 to TRBJ1-4; TRBD1 might be the D (6 bases). CDR1 is KGHSH and CDR2 is LQKENI in the germline V gene. CDR3 length equals 15 residues. Between the trimmed V and J ends, which lost 4 bases and 3 bases, there was a span of 12 bases. The CDR3 here is CASSLQGNPNEKLFF. In nucleotides, the CDR3 is TGTGCCAGCTCACTACAGGGAAACCCTAATGAAAAACTGTTTTTT.

This clonotype came up many times. This chain links TRBV12-3 or TRBV12-4 with TRBJ2-1; D is unresolved. This CDR3 has 11 amino acids. V was clipped by 7 bases and J by 3 bases, with 4 bases between them. The CDR3 bases are TGTGCCAGCAACCTCTACAATGAGCAGTTCTTC. Protein: CASNLYNEQFF.

This clonotype was seen at least ten times. The CDR3 DNA reads as TGTGCCAGCAGCCAGGAAAGCTATGGCTACACCTTC. It encodes CASSQESYGYTF. This sequence joins TRBV3-1 and TRBJ1-2; D call uncertain. The CDR3 is 12 amino acids. The germline V gene encodes CDR1 LGHDT and CDR2 YNNKEL (reference sequence). Trimming left V 3 bases short and J 4 bases short, with 6 bases between.

The rearrangement links TRBV18 to TRBJ2-1; 7 nucleotides match TRBD2. The V gene's germline CDR1 is KGHSH and CDR2 LQKENI. This CDR3 comprises 17 residues. V dropped 1 base and J dropped 4; count of bases not matched to a gene: 10. The CDR3: CASSPRLAGAPYNEQFF. CDR3 nucleotide sequence: TGTGCCAGCTCACCACGCCTGGCGGGAGCGCCTTACAATGAGCAGTTCTTC.

This clonotype was observed at least ten times. This chain connects TRBV2 to TRBJ2-1, with a weak D call TRBD1 (5 bases). Trimming removed 4 bases from V and 5 bases from J, with 6 bases in between. This CDR3 is 12 amino acids long. The germline gives CDR1 SNHLY, CDR2 FYNNEI. CDR3 residues: CASSVQDNEQFF. The CDR3 coding sequence is TGTGCCAGCAGTGTACAGGACAATGAGCAGTTCTTC.

There are many counts of this clonotype. The rearrangement links TRBV20-1 to TRBJ1-2; weak D call: TRBD1 (6 bases). CDR3 size: 16 residues. The germline gives CDR1 DFQATT, CDR2 SNEGSKA (reference sequence). V was trimmed by 0 bases and J by 1 base, leaving 15 bases between them. The DNA of the CDR3 is TGCAGTGCTAGAGATCCGACAGGCTCTGATAACTATGGCTACACCTTC. Residues: CSARDPTGSDNYGYTF.

Ten or more counts support this clonotype. The V call is TRBV20-1, the J call TRBJ2-1, with D uncertain. Per germline, CDR1 DFQATT and CDR2 SNEGSKA (reference sequence). Trimming shortened V by 6 bases and J by 3 bases, and 9 bases separated the two germline ends. The CDR3 sequence is 12 residues long. In nucleotides, the CDR3 is TGCAGTGCGACCCGGCTCTACAATGAGCAGTTCTTC. It specifies CSATRLYNEQFF.

The table lists this clonotype with many counts. The rearrangement links TRBV27 to TRBJ2-7; 8 nucleotides line up with TRBD2. Germline assignment: CDR1 MNHEY and CDR2 SMNVEV (reference sequence). CDR3 length: 13 residues. V lost 5 bases and J lost 5; bases outside the gene matches: 5. CDR3 nucleotides: TGTGCCAGCAGTCGGGGGGGGTTGAACGAGCAGTACTTC. Its protein is CASSRGGLNEQYF.

The chain has TRBV5-1 and TRBJ2-7, with TRBD1 as a possible D gene (6 bases). The V gene lost 0 bases and the J gene lost 6 bases, with 10 bases spanning the gap. The germline V gene has CDR1 SGHRS and CDR2 YFSETQ. The CDR3 totals 13 residues. CDR3 nucleotide sequence: TGCGCCAGCAGCTTGGACAGGGTCGCCGAGCAGTACTTC. Protein: CASSLDRVAEQYF.

This clonotype has more than one count but fewer than ten. V and J are TRBV12-5 and TRBJ1-3; possibly TRBD1 for D (6 bases). CDR3 length equals 14 residues. With 7 bases removed from V and 0 bases from J, the gap between germline ends came to 10 bases. CDR1 LGHNT and CDR2 FRNRAP come from the germline V gene. The CDR3 sequence is CASDSGDSGNTIYF. CDR3 sequence (DNA): TGTGCTAGTGACTCAGGGGACTCTGGAAACACCATATATTTT.

V gene TRBV7-2 combines with J gene TRBJ2-7; TRBD1 is a possible D gene (6 bases). V lost 8 bases and J 4 bases, leaving 21 bases between the germline ends. The CDR3 has 15 amino acids. Germline lookup yields CDR1 SGHTA and CDR2 FQGNSA. CDR3 loop: CASGTQQGPSYEQYF. CDR3 in DNA: TGTGCCAGCGGCACCCAACAGGGACCATCATACGAGCAGTACTTC. Variable domain in full (rest from reference TRBV7-2 and TRBJ2-7): GAGVSQSPSNKVTEKGKDVELRCDPISGHTALYWYRQSLGQGLEFLIYFQGNSAPDKSGLPSDRFSAERTGGSVSTLTIQRTQQEDSAVYLCASGTQQGPSYEQYFGPGTRLTVT.

This chain joins TRBV11-2 and TRBJ2-3; 8 bases fit TRBD2. The CDR3 runs to 16 residues. Per the germline V gene, CDR1 is SGHAT and CDR2 is FQNNGV. After removal of 3 bases from V and 0 bases from J, the junction contained 5 bases not matched to a gene. CDR3 bases: TGTGCCAGCAGCTTTGGGACTAGGGCCAGCACAGATACGCAGTATTTT. Its translation is CASSFGTRASTDTQYF.

This chain uses TRBV27 with TRBJ2-7, with 9 bases identical to TRBD1. The CDR3 extends over 14 amino acids. The junction had 3 bases not matched to a gene; V was cut back by 3 bases and J by 3 bases. Germline CDR1 reads MNHEY; CDR2 reads SMNVEV (reference sequence). The CDR3 DNA is TGTGCCAGCAGTTTCGGGACAGGGTTCTACGAGCAGTACTTC. Amino acids: CASSFGTGFYEQYF.

This clonotype appeared many times. This chain links TRBV5-1 with TRBJ1-3; no definite D call. The ends were cut back, 4 bases at V and 3 bases at J, with 17 bases in the middle. The CDR3 extends over 16 amino acids. The germline V gene encodes CDR1 SGHRS and CDR2 YFSETQ. The CDR3 loop is CASSRTAQRGGNTIYF. CDR3 DNA sequence: TGCGCCAGCAGCCGAACCGCTCAACGGGGTGGAAACACCATATATTTT.

This clonotype was recorded at least ten times. The V and J genes are TRBV20-1 and TRBJ1-6; 9 nucleotides align to TRBD1. Germline V CDR1 and CDR2: DFQATT, SNEGSKA (reference sequence). The CDR3 spans 21 residues. V was pared by 1 base and J by 5 bases, with 21 bases of the junction left unmatched. The CDR3 region has the DNA TGCAGTGCTAGAGCTCTCCCCCCGGGACAGGGCACACCCCCTGATAATTCACCCCTCCACTTT. Its protein product is CSARALPPGQGTPPDNSPLHF.

This chain connects TRBV20-1 to TRBJ1-4; no clear D. Germline V CDR1 and CDR2: DFQATT, SNEGSKA (reference sequence). V gave up 0 bases and J gave up 4 bases, with 3 bases separating them. CDR3 length: 12 amino acids. This chain's CDR3 is CSARDNNEKLFF. The CDR3, as DNA: TGCAGTGCTAGAGATAATAATGAAAAACTGTTTTTT.

At least ten counts were recorded for this clonotype. The J gene is TRBJ2-1, the V gene TRBV28; no firm D call. V was cut by 4 bases and J by 0 bases, with 13 bases left in between. The CDR3 is 16 amino acids. The germline V gene encodes CDR1 MDHEN and CDR2 SYDVKM. In DNA form, the CDR3 reads TGTGCCAGCAGTTCACGGACCCTGAGCTCCTACAATGAGCAGTTCTTC. Amino acids: CASSSRTLSSYNEQFF.

This clonotype was recorded many times. The chain recombines TRBV3-1 with TRBJ2-3; D is ambiguous. This CDR3 region has 15 residues. V dropped 5 bases and J dropped 6 bases, with 18 bases sitting between them. Germline CDR1 is LGHDT and CDR2 is YNNKEL (reference sequence). The CDR3: CASSSLDHFSDTQYF. Written as DNA, the CDR3 is TGTGCCAGCAGCTCCCTGGACCACTTCTCGGATACGCAGTATTTT.

This clonotype was counted between two and nine times. V and J are TRBV24-1 and TRBJ2-5, with a tentative D call TRBD1 (6 bases). V was pared by 3 bases and J by 1 base, with 17 bases between. CDR1 KGHDR and CDR2 SFDVKD come from the germline V gene. CDR3 length: 17 residues. The CDR3: CATSDTGHPSSQETQYF. The CDR3 DNA is TGTGCCACCAGTGATACGGGACACCCAAGCAGCCAAGAGACCCAGTACTTC.

V and J are TRBV2 and TRBJ2-2; 7 nucleotides align to TRBD1. This CDR3 has 15 residues. V was pared by 2 bases and J by 6 bases, with 6 bases of the junction left unmatched. Per germline, CDR1 SNHLY and CDR2 FYNNEI. The CDR3 nucleotides are TGTGCCAGCAGTGAATCAACAGGGGCCCCCGGGGAGCTGTTTTTT. Translation gives CASSESTGAPGELFF.

This clonotype was counted at least ten times. The V and J genes are TRBV27 and TRBJ2-7, with D maybe TRBD1 (8 bases). Deletions cut 6 bases from V and 4 bases from J, with 16 bases between. Germline V CDR1 and CDR2: MNHEY, SMNVEV (reference sequence). CDR3 length: 14 amino acids. CDR3 in DNA: TGTGCCAGCAGCTGGACAGGGAGGGGGTACGAGCAGTACTTC. It yields the protein CASSWTGRGYEQYF.

This clonotype was counted only a few times. The chain joins TRBV12-3 or TRBV12-4 to TRBJ2-1, with D possibly being TRBD1 or TRBD2 (5 bases each). The CDR3 extends over 15 amino acids. Deletions cut 3 bases from V and 2 bases from J, with 11 bases between. The CDR3 sequence is CASSFRDPAYNEQFF. CDR3 DNA sequence: TGTGCCAGCAGTTTCAGGGACCCCGCCTACAATGAGCAGTTCTTC.

This clonotype has a count of ten or more. This rearrangement joins TRBV29-1 to TRBJ2-1; possibly TRBD1 or TRBD2 for D (6 bases each). Trimming took off 3 bases at V and 6 bases at J, with 18 bases between the two ends. Per germline, CDR1 SQVTM and CDR2 ANQGSEA. The CDR3 spans 15 residues. The CDR3 DNA reads as TGCAGCGTTGATCGCAGGGGACTTAGCCGCAATGAGCAGTTCTTC. Translation gives CSVDRRGLSRNEQFF.

This clonotype was detected many times. This chain links TRBV29-1 with TRBJ1-2; no clear D. In germline, CDR1 is SQVTM, CDR2 ANQGSEA. V lost 6 bases and J lost 7, with 12 bases in between. The CDR3 consists of 11 residues. The CDR3 loop reads CSVDAQFGYTF. CDR3 coding DNA: TGCAGCGTCGACGCCCAATTTGGCTACACCTTC.

This clonotype was seen many times. V and J are TRBV20-1 and TRBJ2-1; 12 bases align to TRBD2. This CDR3 contains 15 residues. Trimming at V came to 0 bases and at J to 11 bases, leaving 8 bases not matched to a gene. Germline CDR1 DFQATT, CDR2 SNEGSKA (reference sequence). The CDR3 here is CSARDMTGTSGQQFF. The DNA of the CDR3 is TGCAGTGCTAGAGACATGACCGGGACTAGCGGGCAGCAGTTCTTC.